The 18 T cell receptor beta chains below all came from one sample that was sequenced in a study of T cells in Graves' hyperthyroidism and ophthalmopathy (dated by TCRdb to about 2019). Receptor libraries were prepared by multiplex PCR. The listed sequencing device is Illumina HiSeq 2000. The TCR beta CDR3 regions were amplified from RNA transcripts. The first round of RT-PCR for the TCR CDR3 was performed with the HTBI primer set and the Qiagen OneStep RT-PCR kit. TCRdb reprocessing: public reads trimmed at Q25 with fastp, clones called with MiXCR, in-frame beta chains kept. Each entry merges the rows of one CDR3 protein and shows their most common DNA and genes. This sample is represented by fewer than 750,000 distinct CDR3 sequences; around 15% of them were singletons. Around 12% of the sample belongs to the ten largest clones. The sample consisted of blood. The source is a woman aged 45 to 65 with Graves' ophthalmopathy.

This clonotype was seen many times. The chain couples TRBV5-5 to TRBJ2-7; 7 bases are a match to TRBD1. CDR1 is SGHKS and CDR2 is YYEKEE in the germline V gene (reference sequence). The CDR3 has 16 residues. Trimming took 1 base from V and 7 from J; bases not matched to a gene: 14. CDR3 sequence (DNA): TGTGCCAGCAGCTTGTACAGGGGTCCCCTATCGAGAGAGCAGTACTTC. It yields the protein CASSLYRGPLSREQYF. The full variable domain, its missing parts supplied by reference TRBV5-5 and TRBJ2-7, is DAGVTQSPTHLIKTRGQQVTLRCSPISGHKSVSWYQQVLGQGPQFIFQYYEKEERGRGNFPDRFSARQFPNYSSELNVNALLLGDSALYLCASSLYRGPLSREQYFGPGTRLTVT.

The gene calls are TRBV6-1 and TRBJ1-1; D may be TRBD1 (5 bases). Germline V lookup: CDR1 MNHNS, CDR2 SASEGT. V lost 2 bases to trimming and J lost 8 bases, with 15 bases between them. This CDR3 spans 14 amino acids. The CDR3 DNA sequence: TGTGCCAGCAGTGAATGGGGGGGAATCACCGAAGCTTTCTTT. Protein product: CASSEWGGITEAFF.

This clonotype was counted at least ten times. The chain carries TRBV11-2 and TRBJ1-1; the match to TRBD1 covers 7 bases. Per the germline V gene, CDR1 is SGHAT and CDR2 is FQNNGV. V dropped 5 bases and J dropped 3; count of bases not matched to a gene: 6. The CDR3 sequence is 14 residues long. CDR3 region: CASSPITGDTEAFF. The CDR3 coding sequence is TGTGCCAGCAGCCCCATCACAGGGGACACTGAAGCTTTCTTT.

The table lists this clonotype with a few counts. This chain joins TRBV20-1 and TRBJ2-3, with TRBD2 matching 14 bases. CDR3 length equals 22 residues. Trimming at V came to 1 base and at J to 5 bases, leaving 23 bases not matched to a gene. Germline CDR1 is DFQATT and CDR2 is SNEGSKA (reference sequence). CDR3 nucleotide sequence: TGCAGTGCTAGAGCCCTAACCGGGACTAGCGGGAGCGCGAACCTAAGAAAAGATACGCAGTATTTT. It is translated as CSARALTGTSGSANLRKDTQYF.

Many counts were recorded for this clonotype. J is TRBJ2-7 and V is TRBV15; 7 bases match TRBD2. The V segment lost 5 bases and the J segment 2 bases; nucleotides outside the gene matches: 6. The germline gives CDR1 LNHNV, CDR2 YYDKDF (reference sequence). The CDR3 covers 14 residues. The CDR3 nucleotides are TGTGCCACCAGCCCAGGGAGGGCTACCTACGAGCAGTACTTC. It yields the protein CATSPGRATYEQYF.

This clonotype was found many times. The rearrangement uses TRBV15 and TRBJ2-1; D is possibly TRBD1 (5 bases). This CDR3 contains 15 residues. Trimming removed 0 bases from V and 8 bases from J, with 14 bases in between. The germline V gene encodes CDR1 LNHNV and CDR2 YYDKDF (reference sequence). The DNA for the CDR3 is TGTGCCACCAGCAGAGATGGGCAGGGTATCTATGAGCAGTTCTTC. As protein: CATSRDGQGIYEQFF.

This clonotype has at least ten counts. The rearrangement uses TRBV30 and TRBJ1-5; tentative D call: TRBD1 (5 bases). Per germline, CDR1 GTSNPN and CDR2 SVGIG (reference sequence). The CDR3 extends over 15 amino acids. The V gene lost 2 bases and the J gene lost 1 base, with 12 bases spanning the gap. CDR3 nucleotides: TGTGCCTGGAGTAGGACAACGATAAGCAATCAGCCCCAGCATTTT. As protein: CAWSRTTISNQPQHF.

A few counts support this clonotype. This chain joins TRBV7-8 and TRBJ2-2; 13 nucleotides align to TRBD2. In germline, CDR1 is SGHVS, CDR2 FQNEAQ. With 4 bases clipped from V and 7 bases from J, the junction kept 6 bases outside the gene matches. This CDR3 has 16 amino acids. The CDR3 region has the DNA TGTGCCAGCAGCTCAGGACTAGCGGGAGCGAACGGGGAGCTGTTTTTT. Translating gives CASSSGLAGANGELFF.

This clonotype turned up a few times. The rearrangement uses TRBV7-9 and TRBJ2-7; D not certain. V was pared by 7 bases and J by 2 bases, with 9 bases between. The V gene's germline CDR1 is SEHNR and CDR2 FQNEAQ (reference sequence). This CDR3 comprises 12 residues. The CDR3 bases are TGTGCCAGCACCTACGGAACCTACGAGCAGTACTTC. It specifies CASTYGTYEQYF.

This clonotype has more than one count but fewer than ten. This chain connects TRBV6-2 or TRBV6-3 to TRBJ2-2, with a tentative D call TRBD2 (6 bases). The V gene's germline CDR1 is MNHEY and CDR2 SVGEGT. The CDR3 runs to 15 residues. V dropped 5 bases and J dropped 4 bases, with 14 bases sitting between them. CDR3 in DNA: TGTGCCAGCAGTGGCCTAGCGAGTAGCACCGGGGAGCTGTTTTTT. Amino acid sequence: CASSGLASSTGELFF.

There are many counts of this clonotype. The rearrangement joins TRBV6-2 or TRBV6-3 to TRBJ2-2; 9 bases are a match to TRBD2. The CDR3 runs to 19 residues. CDR1 and CDR2 (germline): MNHEY, SVGEGT. V shed 2 bases, J shed 4 bases, and the junction held 14 bases outside the gene matches. CDR3 nucleotides: TGTGCCAGCAGTTACGATCTTCGAGCTAGCGGGATGGGCACCGGGGAGCTGTTTTTT. Amino acids: CASSYDLRASGMGTGELFF.

This clonotype showed up just a few times. The chain is built from TRBV6-6 and TRBJ1-2; no clear D gene. Trimming pared 2 bases from V and 6 bases from J, leaving 10 bases between. Germline values: CDR1 MNHNY, CDR2 SVGAGI (reference sequence). The CDR3 runs to 13 residues. The DNA for the CDR3 is TGTGCCAGCAGTTACGGGGATGTCGATGGCTACACCTTC. This gives the protein CASSYGDVDGYTF.

This clonotype was observed many times. The V call is TRBV6-1, the J call TRBJ2-7, with D unresolved. Trimming stripped 5 bases from V and 3 bases from J, with 11 bases between. The germline CDR1 and CDR2 sequences are MNHNS and SASEGT. The CDR3 is 13 residues long. The CDR3 DNA follows: TGTGCCAGCAGTTTAGGTCAGCGCTACGAGCAGTACTTC. Amino acids: CASSLGQRYEQYF.

The chain joins TRBV18 to TRBJ2-7; D is possibly TRBD1 (6 bases). This CDR3 comprises 16 residues. Looked up from germline, CDR1 is KGHSH and CDR2 is LQKENI. V was pared by 5 bases and J by 0 bases, with 17 bases between. As DNA, the CDR3 is TGTGCCAGCTCATCACTCCAGGGGCCTAGCTCCTACGAGCAGTACTTC. Encoded protein: CASSSLQGPSSYEQYF.

This clonotype was picked up many times. This chain joins TRBV19 and TRBJ2-2; 11 bases match TRBD2. This CDR3 is built from 15 residues. V dropped 6 bases and J dropped 2; count of bases not matched to a gene: 2. Germline V lookup: CDR1 LNHDA, CDR2 SQIVND (reference sequence). The DNA of the CDR3 is TGTGCCAGTAGGGGGACTAGCGGTAACACCGGGGAGCTGTTTTTT. Its protein is CASRGTSGNTGELFF.

This sequence joins TRBV6-2 or TRBV6-3 and TRBJ2-1, with 7 bases identical to TRBD1. The CDR3 extends over 20 amino acids. CDR1 MNHEY and CDR2 SVGEGT come from the germline V gene. With 6 bases clipped from V and 4 bases from J, the junction kept 24 bases outside the gene matches. As DNA, the CDR3 is TGTGCCAGCAGGCTACAATTTCCGGGACAGCGTATACTTGGATACAATGAGCAGTTCTTC. This translates into CASRLQFPGQRILGYNEQFF.

This clonotype was seen many times. This sequence joins TRBV2 and TRBJ1-2; D gene unclear. V lost 5 bases and J 7 bases, leaving 17 bases between the germline ends. CDR1 SNHLY and CDR2 FYNNEI come from the germline V gene. This CDR3 spans 14 amino acids. The CDR3 coding sequence is TGTGCCAGCAGTCTACCGGGCCAGGTGTCTGGCTACACCTTC. Amino acids: CASSLPGQVSGYTF.

This clonotype showed up just once. The chain combines TRBV20-1 with TRBJ2-1; D unresolved. Trimming took 6 bases from V and 9 from J, leaving 18 bases between them. The CDR3 extends over 13 amino acids. Germline V gene sequence: CDR1 DFQATT, CDR2 SNEGSKA (reference sequence). CDR3 loop: CSANYATVLEQFF. CDR3 bases: TGCAGTGCCAATTACGCGACCGTCCTTGAGCAGTTCTTC.